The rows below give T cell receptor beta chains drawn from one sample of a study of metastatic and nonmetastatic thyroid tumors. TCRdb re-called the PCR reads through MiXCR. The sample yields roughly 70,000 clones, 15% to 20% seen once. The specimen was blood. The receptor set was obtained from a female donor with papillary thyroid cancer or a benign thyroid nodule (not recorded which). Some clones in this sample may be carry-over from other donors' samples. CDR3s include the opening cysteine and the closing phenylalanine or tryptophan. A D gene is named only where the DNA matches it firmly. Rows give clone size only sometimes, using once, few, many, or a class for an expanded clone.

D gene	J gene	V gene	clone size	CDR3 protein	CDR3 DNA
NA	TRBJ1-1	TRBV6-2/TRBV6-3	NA	CASSYRDEYMNTEAFF	TGTGCCAGCAGTTACCGGGACGAATACATGAACACTGAAGCTTTCTTT
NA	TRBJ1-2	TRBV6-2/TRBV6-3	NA	CASSYRSQGKGMGHVYTF	TGTGCCAGCAGTTACCGGTCCCAGGGCAAGGGTATGGGCCATGTCTACACCTTC
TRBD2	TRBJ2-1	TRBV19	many	CASSLRDITPGLAGGSSYNEQFF	TGTGCCAGTAGTTTACGGGACATTACTCCGGGACTAGCGGGAGGGAGCTCCTACAATGAGCAGTTCTTC
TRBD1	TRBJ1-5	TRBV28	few	CASSFGQGINQPQHF	TGTGCCAGCAGCTTTGGACAGGGAATCAATCAGCCCCAGCATTTT
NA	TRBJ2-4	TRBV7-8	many	CASSLEGDVAKNIQYF	TGTGCCAGCAGCTTAGAGGGGGACGTGGCCAAAAACATTCAGTACTTC
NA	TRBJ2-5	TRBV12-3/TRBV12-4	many	CASSRSPGSQETQYF	TGTGCCAGCAGTCGCTCCCCCGGGTCCCAAGAGACCCAGTACTTC
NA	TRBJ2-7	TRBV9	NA	CASSSRVLASHEQYF	TGTGCCAGCAGCTCCCGCGTTCTAGCGTCCCACGAGCAGTACTTC
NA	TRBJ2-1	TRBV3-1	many	CASGGSSYNEQFF	TGTGCCAGCGGGGGGAGCTCCTACAATGAGCAGTTCTTC
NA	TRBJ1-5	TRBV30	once	CAWSNLKRGHRHPQHF	TGTGCCTGGAGTAACTTAAAGCGGGGGCATCGTCATCCCCAGCATTTT
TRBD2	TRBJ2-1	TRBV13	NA	CASSFSGRAYNEQFF	TGTGCCAGCAGCTTTAGCGGGAGGGCCTACAATGAGCAGTTCTTC
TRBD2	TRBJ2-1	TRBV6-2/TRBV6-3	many	CASRSGSENEQFF	TGTGCCAGCAGGAGCGGGAGCGAGAATGAGCAGTTCTTC
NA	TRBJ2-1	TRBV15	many	CATSKFEGPYNEQFF	TGTGCCACCAGCAAATTTGAGGGTCCCTACAATGAGCAGTTCTTC
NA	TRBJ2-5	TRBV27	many	CASSPSFIRGETQYF	TGTGCCAGCAGCCCCTCCTTTATCAGGGGTGAGACCCAGTACTTC
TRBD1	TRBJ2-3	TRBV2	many	CASRQRTGGSTDTQYF	TGTGCCAGCAGACAAAGGACAGGGGGAAGCACAGATACGCAGTATTTT
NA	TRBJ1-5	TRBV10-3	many	CAISESIGGGQPQHF	TGTGCCATCAGTGAGTCTATCGGGGGGGGACAGCCCCAGCATTTT
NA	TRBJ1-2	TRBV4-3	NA	CASSQDKARAWGYTF	TGCGCCAGCAGCCAAGATAAGGCACGGGCCTGGGGCTACACCTTC
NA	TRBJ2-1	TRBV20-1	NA	CSARDWQTYNEQFF	TGCAGTGCTAGGGACTGGCAAACCTACAATGAGCAGTTCTTC
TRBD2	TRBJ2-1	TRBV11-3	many	CASSYELAGNNEQFF	TGTGCCAGCAGCTACGAACTAGCGGGGAACAATGAGCAGTTCTTC
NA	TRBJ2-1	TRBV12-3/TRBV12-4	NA	CASRHLANNEQFF	TGTGCCAGCAGACACCTAGCGAACAATGAGCAGTTCTTC
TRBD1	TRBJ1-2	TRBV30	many	CAWSSGTGNNYGYTF	TGTGCCTGGAGTAGCGGGACAGGGAATAACTATGGCTACACCTTC
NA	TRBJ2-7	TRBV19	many	CASSINWGAYEQYF	TGTGCCAGTAGTATCAATTGGGGGGCCTACGAGCAGTACTTC
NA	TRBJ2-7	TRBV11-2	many	CASSLGVIRGPYEQYF	TGTGCCAGCAGCTTAGGGGTGATTAGAGGACCCTACGAGCAGTACTTC
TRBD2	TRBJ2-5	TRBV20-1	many	CSAVRGGETQYF	TGCAGTGCTGTTCGGGGGGGGGAGACCCAGTACTTC
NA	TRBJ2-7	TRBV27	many	CASGTGTYEQYF	TGTGCCAGCGGGACTGGGACCTACGAGCAGTACTTC
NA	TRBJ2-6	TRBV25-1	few	CASSESSRGPGGFISGANVLTF	TGTGCCAGCAGCGAATCCTCGCGGGGTCCAGGGGGTTTTATCTCTGGGGCCAACGTCCTGACTTTC
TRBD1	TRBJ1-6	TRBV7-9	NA	CASSLGTGASPLHF	TGTGCCAGCAGCTTAGGGACAGGGGCATCACCCCTCCACTTT
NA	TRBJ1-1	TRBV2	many	CARQGGNTEAFF	TGTGCCAGACAGGGTGGAAACACTGAAGCTTTCTTT
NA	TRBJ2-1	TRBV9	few	CASSRDRDEQFF	TGTGCCAGCAGCCGGGACCGGGATGAGCAGTTCTTC
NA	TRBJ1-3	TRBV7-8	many	CASSPSRHAGPRSGNTIYF	TGTGCCAGCAGCCCTAGCCGACATGCAGGGCCCCGTTCTGGAAACACCATATATTTT
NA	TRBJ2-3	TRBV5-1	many	CASSLGWSQARTDTQYF	TGCGCCAGCAGCTTGGGGTGGTCTCAAGCTCGCACAGATACGCAGTATTTT
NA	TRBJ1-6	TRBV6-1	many	CASGVETVGSSPLHF	TGTGCCAGCGGTGTGGAGACGGTCGGGAGTTCACCCCTCCACTTT
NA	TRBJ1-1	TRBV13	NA	CASSLDLGQAIFSNTEAFF	TGTGCCAGCAGCCTGGATCTCGGGCAGGCGATCTTCTCCAACACTGAAGCTTTCTTT
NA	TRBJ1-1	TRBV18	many	CASSPPGLLNTEAFF	TGTGCCAGCTCACCACCAGGGCTCCTGAACACTGAAGCTTTCTTT
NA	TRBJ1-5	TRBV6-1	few	CASSHKVRAGYQPQHF	TGTGCCAGCAGTCACAAGGTTCGGGCTGGCTATCAGCCCCAGCATTTT
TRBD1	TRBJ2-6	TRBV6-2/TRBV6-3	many	CASSYLTGTGGPGANVLTF	TGTGCCAGCAGTTACTTAACCGGGACAGGGGGCCCCGGGGCCAACGTCCTGACTTTC
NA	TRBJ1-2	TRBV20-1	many	CSASSGTNSNYGYTF	TGCAGTGCTAGTAGCGGGACGAACTCTAACTATGGCTACACCTTC
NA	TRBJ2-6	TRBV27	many	CASSLGSSGANVLTF	TGTGCCAGCAGTTTAGGCAGCTCTGGGGCCAACGTCCTGACTTTC
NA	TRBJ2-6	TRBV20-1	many	CSARQATGANVLTF	TGCAGTGCCAGACAGGCAACTGGGGCCAACGTCCTGACTTTC